This T cell receptor beta chain was recorded in a study of technical replicates of blood from a handful of donors. The method was immunoSEQ multiplex PCR; TCRdb's version includes in-frame clones alone and lacks a portion of them. The sample lists about 79,000 clones; 75% to 95% were seen once. The CDR3 sequence is 19 residues long. The source of this sequence is a human donor in good health. Some clones in this sample may be carry-over from other donors' samples. The V call is TRBV7-5, the J call TRBJ2-1; the table calls TRBD2, which could not be checked here. TRBV7-5 counts as a pseudogene. Sequencing input: T cells isolated from PBMCs. The CDR3 spells CVRSLIPWIIAPARNEQFF. CDR3 in DNA: TGTGTCAGAAGCTTAATCCCTTGGATCATAGCGCCCGCTCGTAATGAGCAGTTCTTC.